The clone carrying this T cell receptor (beta chain) came up once. Its specificity is unknown. This record belongs to a study of cytomegalovirus exposure and HLA in healthy donors. Study information: Within the Caucasian-associated ancestry cluster were 81% of the roughly 400 genotyped donors.

This CDR3 region has 16 residues. J gave up 4 bases and V 6 bases, and 15 bases lay outside the gene matches. CDR1 and CDR2 from the germline V gene are SQVTM and ANQGSEA. Findings and caveats of the study: There were some public TCRs occurring in many donors, but most TCR sequences were rare.

With 60 Vbeta and 13 Jbeta primers, the PCR was carried out. The table came from immunoSEQ multiplex PCR; TCRdb's copy has only in-frame clones and leaves some out. This table has some 150,000 clones, 60% to 85% appearing once. The specimen sequenced was PBMCs. The chain joins TRBV29-1 to TRBJ1-1; 9 bases agree with TRBD1. The source of this sequence is a woman in her 40s in good health and CMV-seronegative. For the CDR3, the DNA is TGCAGCGTCTCCAAACTGGGACAGGGAGCGACCACTGAAGCTTTCTTT. Amino acid sequence: CSVSKLGQGATTEAFF.